Listed here are 18 T cell receptor beta chains from one sample, sequenced in a study of response to subunit inactivated influenza vaccine. One entry per CDR3 protein, called by TCRdb with MiXCR from the RT-PCR reads. This repertoire shows 150,000 to 200,000 distinct CDR3 sequences, 10% to 15% found once; its top ten account for 25% to 30%. These data are also associated with another study on T cells expressing NK-cell markers. This second report adds: As the method of synthesis, 5'RACE template switching with UMIs yielded TCR beta cDNA.

The starting material was CD8+ T cells sorted from PBMCs, obtained 11 to 12 days after vaccination. The receptors come from a man aged 50 to 59 who received an inactivated influenza vaccine.

The chain combines TRBV10-3 with TRBJ2-1; 10 positions match TRBD1. This CDR3 is built from 15 residues. Germline CDR1 and CDR2: ENHRY and SYGVKD. The trim removed 2 bases at V and 7 bases at J, leaving 5 bases unmatched. CDR3 sequence reads: CAISEIGQGENEQFF. DNA for the CDR3: TGTGCCATCAGTGAGATAGGACAGGGGGAGAATGAGCAGTTCTTC.

The V gene is TRBV6-1, the J gene TRBJ2-7, with D hard to call. Germline V gene data show CDR1 as MNHNS and CDR2 as SASEGT. The CDR3 length is 15 residues. V was cut by 2 bases and J by 0 bases, with 11 bases left in between. CDR3 in DNA: TGTGCCAGCAGTGAATCCCCATGGAGCTCCTACGAGCAGTACTTC. It yields the protein CASSESPWSSYEQYF.

This clonotype was observed a few times. The chain employs TRBV18 and TRBJ2-2, with D unclear. The V gene lost 2 bases and the J gene lost 1 base, with 5 bases spanning the gap. The CDR3 loop spans 14 amino acids. The V gene's germline CDR1 is KGHSH and CDR2 LQKENI. DNA for the CDR3: TGTGCCAGCTCACCATGGGGGAACACCGGGGAGCTGTTTTTT. Amino acids: CASSPWGNTGELFF.

This clonotype was found a few times. The chain employs TRBV12-3 or TRBV12-4 and TRBJ1-1; D is unresolved. V lost 8 bases, J lost 1 base, and 17 bases lay in between. The CDR3 extends over 15 amino acids. The CDR3 sequence is CASRFPIRGNTEAFF. In DNA, the CDR3 is TGTGCCAGCCGATTTCCTATTCGGGGGAACACTGAAGCTTTCTTT.

This clonotype showed up many times. The chain links TRBV7-6 to TRBJ2-7; D ambiguous. Trimming shortened V by 5 bases and J by 3 bases, and 8 bases separated the two germline ends. The CDR3 sequence is 12 residues long. Germline CDR1 SGHVS, CDR2 FNYEAQ. The CDR3 region is CASSPNGYEQYF. Written as DNA, the CDR3 is TGTGCCAGCAGCCCAAATGGCTACGAGCAGTACTTC.

This clonotype was seen a few times. The chain is built from TRBV12-3 or TRBV12-4 and TRBJ2-3, with a weak D call TRBD2 (7 bases). Trimming took off 5 bases at V and 2 bases at J, with 17 bases between the two ends. CDR3 length: 16 amino acids. The CDR3 spells CASSPPAGASTDTQYF. The CDR3 coding sequence is TGTGCCAGCAGTCCCCCGGCGGGGGCCTCCACAGATACGCAGTATTTT.

The chain employs TRBV4-1 and TRBJ1-5; no definite D call. The CDR3 is made up of 19 amino acids. V shed 1 base and J shed 1 base, with 20 bases lying between them. From germline, CDR1 is MGHRA and CDR2 YSYEKL. The CDR3: CASSQGPLLSGISNQPQHF. The CDR3, as DNA: TGCGCCAGCAGCCAAGGACCCTTGCTTTCGGGAATCAGCAATCAGCCCCAGCATTTT.

This clonotype showed up just a few times. V gene TRBV9 combines with J gene TRBJ2-7; 7 nucleotides line up with TRBD2. Per the germline V gene, CDR1 is SGDLS and CDR2 is YYNGEE. The CDR3 totals 16 residues. J was trimmed by 3 bases and V by 0 bases; bases with no gene match: 9. CDR3 region: CASSVGGIGGDYEQYF. The CDR3 DNA reads TGTGCCAGCAGCGTAGGAGGAATTGGGGGGGACTACGAGCAGTACTTC.

In its sample, this clonotype was seen a few times. The genes are TRBV28 and TRBJ1-6, with 7 positions matching TRBD1. Trimming cost V 4 bases and J 8 bases; bases outside gene matches: 5. This CDR3 comprises 14 residues. Germline values: CDR1 MDHEN, CDR2 SYDVKM. CDR3 in DNA: TGTGCCAGCAGTTCAACAGGGGTGCATTCACCCCTCCACTTT. This encodes CASSSTGVHSPLHF.

At least ten counts were recorded for this clonotype. The chain employs TRBV11-2 and TRBJ2-7, with 8 bases that match TRBD1. This CDR3 comprises 14 residues. CDR1 is SGHAT, CDR2 FQNNGV, per germline. J was trimmed by 4 bases and V by 1 base; bases with no gene match: 3. The DNA for the CDR3 is TGTGCCAGCAGCTTAGGGACAGGGAGGTACGAGCAGTACTTC. Protein product: CASSLGTGRYEQYF.

J is TRBJ2-7 and V is TRBV20-1, with TRBD1 matching over 9 bases. The CDR3 spans 16 residues. Unmatched junction bases numbered 8, after V lost 0 bases and J lost 2 bases. Germline CDR1 is DFQATT and CDR2 is SNEGSKA (reference sequence). The CDR3 sequence: CSARDHEQGAPYEQYF. In DNA form, the CDR3 reads TGCAGTGCTAGAGATCACGAACAGGGGGCACCCTACGAGCAGTACTTC.

This clonotype was seen only a few times. The V gene is TRBV18, the J gene TRBJ1-5, with D unresolved. Germline V gene lookup returns CDR1 KGHSH and CDR2 LQKENI. The CDR3 consists of 14 residues. Deletions cut 6 bases from V and 7 bases from J, with 16 bases between. CDR3 sequence: CASSSGGLDQPQHF. The CDR3 DNA is TGTGCCAGCTCCTCTGGAGGGTTGGACCAGCCCCAGCATTTT.

The rearrangement joins TRBV30 to TRBJ1-4, with D unclear. The CDR3 covers 13 residues. Germline CDR1 reads GTSNPN; CDR2 reads SVGIG (reference sequence). Trimming took off 0 bases at V and 7 bases at J, with 9 bases between the two ends. The CDR3 protein is CAWSVLRGEKLFF. The DNA of the CDR3 is TGTGCCTGGAGTGTACTCCGGGGTGAAAAACTGTTTTTT.

This clonotype has a single count. The rearrangement uses TRBV25-1 and TRBJ2-7; 9 nucleotides align to TRBD2. Unmatched junction bases numbered 6, after V lost 1 base and J lost 5 bases. The CDR3 spans 15 residues. The germline V gene has CDR1 MGHDK and CDR2 SYGVNS. CDR3 sequence: CASSESLAGQDEQYF. The CDR3 DNA sequence: TGTGCCAGCAGTGAATCCCTAGCGGGACAAGACGAGCAGTACTTC.

This rearrangement joins TRBV28 to TRBJ1-5, with D perhaps matching TRBD1 (5 bases). Per germline, CDR1 MDHEN and CDR2 SYDVKM. The V end lost 2 bases, the J end lost 6 bases, and 17 bases lay between the germline ends. CDR3 size: 16 residues. The CDR3: CASSLPGRVAIQPQHF. In nucleotides, the CDR3 is TGTGCCAGCAGTTTACCGGGACGTGTAGCTATTCAGCCCCAGCATTTT.

Ten or more counts support this clonotype. The V gene is TRBV27, the J gene TRBJ2-3; D remains ambiguous. CDR3 size: 15 residues. Looked up from germline, CDR1 is MNHEY and CDR2 is SMNVEV (reference sequence). Trimming left V 0 bases short and J 2 bases short, with 9 bases between. CDR3 loop: CASSLSDYSTDTQYF. The CDR3 coding sequence is TGTGCCAGCAGTTTATCGGATTACTCCACAGATACGCAGTATTTT.

The chain uses TRBV20-1 and TRBJ2-7; TRBD2 matches 8 bases. The CDR3 is 14 amino acids. Germline V gives CDR1 DFQATT, CDR2 SNEGSKA (reference sequence). V gave up 1 base and J gave up 2 bases; unmatched junction bases: 4. CDR3 nucleotide sequence: TGCAGTGCTAGAGGTCGGGGGGGAACCTACGAGCAGTACTTC. Translation gives CSARGRGGTYEQYF.

There are a few counts of this clonotype. CDR3 loop: CASSLSGRASEETQYF. The CDR3 nucleotides read TGTGCCAGCAGCCTTAGCGGGAGGGCCTCTGAGGAGACCCAGTACTTC. The chain is built from TRBV7-3 and TRBJ2-5; 11 bases match TRBD2. This CDR3 region has 16 residues. V was pared by 5 bases and J by 5 bases, with 10 bases of the junction left unmatched. The V gene's germline CDR1 is SGHTA and CDR2 FQGTGA.